This T cell receptor (beta chain) derives from a study of shared clonotypes between healthy human individuals. The germline CDR1 and CDR2 sequences are MGHRA and YSYEKL. The CDR3 is 17 amino acids. With V trimmed by 0 bases and J by 5 bases, 10 bases remained unmatched. The assay was immunoSEQ multiplex PCR, and TCRdb's table has in-frame clones only and misses some. The sample consists of around 700,000 clones, 73% of them appearing once. The material sequenced was memory CD4+ T cells sorted from blood. Subset given: CD45RA-negative fraction. The TCR originated in a woman aged 30 to 39 in good health. V and J are TRBV4-1 and TRBJ2-3, with TRBD2 matching 8 bases. The CDR3 is CASSQDLSGRAGDTQYF. CDR3 nucleotide sequence: TGCGCCAGCAGCCAAGATCTTTCCGGGAGGGCCGGAGATACGCAGTATTTT.